The 9 T cell receptor beta chains below all came from one sample that was sequenced in a study of cytomegalovirus exposure and HLA in healthy donors. Primers: 60 Vbeta forward and 13 Jbeta reverse. Produced via immunoSEQ multiplex PCR; TCRdb's table is partial and in-frame only. The sample contains about 120,000 clones, around 76% of which appear only once. The sample consisted of PBMCs. The source is a man in his sixties in good health and CMV-seropositive.

The rearrangement joins TRBV19 to TRBJ2-7, with TRBD2 identical over 11 bases. Germline lookup yields CDR1 LNHDA and CDR2 SQIVND (reference sequence). Unmatched junction bases numbered 6, after V lost 2 bases and J lost 0 bases. The CDR3 covers 17 residues. CDR3 DNA: TGTGCCAGTAGTATAACTAGCGGGAGCTTCCACTCCTACGAGCAGTACTTC. Translation: CASSITSGSFHSYEQYF.

V and J are TRBV6-6 and TRBJ1-1; 9 nucleotides align to TRBD1. Per the germline V gene, CDR1 is MNHNY and CDR2 is SVGAGI (reference sequence). The CDR3 runs to 15 residues. The junction had 8 bases not matched to a gene; V was cut back by 4 bases and J by 5 bases. The CDR3 sequence is CASSWSGTGRTEAFF. CDR3 coding DNA: TGTGCCAGCAGTTGGTCCGGGACAGGGAGAACTGAAGCTTTCTTT.

This chain uses TRBV10-1 with TRBJ1-5; D remains unclear. The CDR3 extends over 13 amino acids. Germline CDR1 and CDR2: WNHNN and SYGVQD (reference sequence). V lost 11 bases to trimming and J lost 7 bases, with 18 bases between them. In DNA, the CDR3 is TGCGCCTCCAACGACGGCCTCGGGCAGCCCCAGCATTTT. Protein sequence: CASNDGLGQPQHF.

The chain is built from TRBV2 and TRBJ1-1, with D possibly matching TRBD1 (5 bases). Germline CDR1 and CDR2: SNHLY and FYNNEI. The CDR3 totals 14 residues. V shed 5 bases and J shed 4 bases, with 14 bases lying between them. Written as DNA, the CDR3 is TGTGCCAGCAGTATCGGGACCGGGGGCACTGAAGCTTTCTTT. Amino acids: CASSIGTGGTEAFF.

J is TRBJ1-1 and V is TRBV30; 10 bases map to TRBD1. CDR3 length: 17 amino acids. Germline CDR1 reads GTSNPN; CDR2 reads SVGIG (reference sequence). The J segment lost 0 bases and the V segment lost 3 bases, leaving 10 bases of the junction unmatched. CDR3 in amino acids: CAWSFSRTGGVNTEAFF. The CDR3 bases are TGTGCCTGGAGCTTTTCACGGACAGGGGGTGTGAACACTGAAGCTTTCTTT. The variable domain in full, with the rest retrieved from reference TRBV30 and TRBJ1-1, is SQTIHQWPATLVQPVGSPLSLECTVEGTSNPNLYWYRQAAGRGLQLLFYSVGIGQISSEVPQNLSASRPQDRQFILSSKKLLLSDSGFYLCAWSFSRTGGVNTEAFFGQGTRLTVV.

This CDR3 is CASSINQGIYGYTF. The CDR3 DNA sequence: TGTGCCAGTAGTATCAACCAGGGAATCTATGGCTACACCTTC. The V gene is TRBV19, the J gene TRBJ1-2; TRBD1 might be the D (5 bases). V lost 3 bases to trimming and J lost 4 bases, with 12 bases between them. CDR3 length equals 14 residues. Per the germline V gene, CDR1 is LNHDA and CDR2 is SQIVND (reference sequence).

The chain links TRBV6-1 to TRBJ2-1, with D possibly matching TRBD1 (6 bases). The germline V gene has CDR1 MNHNS and CDR2 SASEGT. V lost 11 bases and J 0 bases, leaving 11 bases between the germline ends. CDR3 length: 13 amino acids. The CDR3 is CAARDTSYNEQFF. The CDR3 coding sequence is TGTGCCGCCCGGGACACCTCCTACAATGAGCAGTTCTTC.

The V gene is TRBV5-1, the J gene TRBJ2-5; 9 bases match TRBD1. Gene TRBJ2-7 matches the end of the DNA better, so the J call may be wrong. Germline-derived CDR1 and CDR2 are SGHRS and YFSETQ. There are 14 residues in the CDR3. The CDR3 spells CASSRSDRGYEQYF. CDR3 DNA sequence: TGCGCCAGCAGCCGGTCGGACAGGGGCTACGAGCAGTACTTC.

The chain carries TRBV19 and TRBJ1-1; D ambiguous. The length of the CDR3 is 12 residues. In germline, CDR1 is LNHDA, CDR2 SQIVND (reference sequence). V was pared by 4 bases and J by 6 bases, with 9 bases between. CDR3 nucleotides: TGTGCCAGTAGTAGCCCTGGCCCTGAAGCTTTCTTT. Translation: CASSSPGPEAFF. The whole variable domain, filled in from reference TRBV19 and TRBJ1-1, reads DGGITQSPKYLFRKEGQNVTLSCEQNLNHDAMYWYRQDPGQGLRLIYYSQIVNDFQKGDIAEGYSVSREKKESFPLTVTSAQKNPTAFYLCASSSPGPEAFFGQGTRLTVV.